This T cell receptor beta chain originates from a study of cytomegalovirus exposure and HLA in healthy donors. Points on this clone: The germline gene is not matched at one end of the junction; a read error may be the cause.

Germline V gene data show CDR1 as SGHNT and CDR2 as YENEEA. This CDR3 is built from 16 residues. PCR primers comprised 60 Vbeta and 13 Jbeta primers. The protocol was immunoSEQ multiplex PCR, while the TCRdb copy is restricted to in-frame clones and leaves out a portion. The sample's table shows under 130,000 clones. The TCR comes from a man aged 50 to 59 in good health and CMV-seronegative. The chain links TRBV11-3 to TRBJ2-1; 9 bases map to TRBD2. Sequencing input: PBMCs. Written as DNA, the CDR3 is TGTGCCAGCAGCCCCCTCGGGACTAGCTCCGACAATGAGCAGTTCTTC. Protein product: CASSPLGTSSDNEQFF.